The T cell receptor (beta chain) under discussion was sequenced for a study of blood T cell repertoires in COVID-19. Study overall: The analysed material was cDNA or gDNA that came from T cells, B-cell-depleted T cells, or PBMCs.

Looked up from germline, CDR1 is LNHDA and CDR2 is SQIVND (reference sequence). CDR3 length: 13 residues. Between the trimmed V and J ends, which lost 3 bases and 6 bases, there was a span of 9 bases. The method was immunoSEQ multiplex PCR; TCRdb's version includes in-frame clones alone and lacks a portion of them. The sample has 100,000 to 150,000 clones; 60% to 80% are singletons. Sequenced sample: peripheral blood. This clonotype originated in a man between 60 and 75 years old with acute or convalescent COVID-19. The chain joins TRBV19 to TRBJ1-5; unclear D gene. The CDR3 loop is CASSMGRAQPQHF. CDR3 in DNA: TGTGCCAGTAGTATGGGCCGAGCTCAGCCCCAGCATTTT.